Below, one TCR beta chain is given with its context. Treatment meaning: around 19 received Ad26.COV2.S at low or high dose, single or two shots; 5 received placebo; per-sample allocation not given. Sampling was performed 63 days after the first vaccine or placebo injection. The sample belongs to a study of Ad26.COV2.S vaccination and SARS-CoV-2 variants. On the study more broadly: Participant was drawn from the COV1001 Ad26.COV2.S trial arm.

This table comes from immunoSEQ multiplex PCR, and its TCRdb copy is limited to in-frame clones, with some not included. The data show roughly 300,000 clones, with around 89% seen just once and about 4.6% held by the top ten. The germline V gene encodes CDR1 SGHDN and CDR2 FVKESK. The CDR3 totals 17 residues. V lost 3 bases, J lost 1 base, and 18 bases lay in between. This clonotype originated in a person aged 18 to 59 who received the Ad26.COV2.S COVID-19 vaccine or a placebo. V gene TRBV14 combines with J gene TRBJ2-5, with D tentatively TRBD1 (5 bases). Sequences were derived from peripheral blood, sampled in a trial of Ad26.COV2.S vaccine versus placebo. CDR3 in amino acids: CASSHRVPTGVQETQYF. Here the CDR3 DNA reads TGTGCCAGCAGCCATCGGGTCCCTACAGGCGTCCAAGAGACCCAGTACTTC.